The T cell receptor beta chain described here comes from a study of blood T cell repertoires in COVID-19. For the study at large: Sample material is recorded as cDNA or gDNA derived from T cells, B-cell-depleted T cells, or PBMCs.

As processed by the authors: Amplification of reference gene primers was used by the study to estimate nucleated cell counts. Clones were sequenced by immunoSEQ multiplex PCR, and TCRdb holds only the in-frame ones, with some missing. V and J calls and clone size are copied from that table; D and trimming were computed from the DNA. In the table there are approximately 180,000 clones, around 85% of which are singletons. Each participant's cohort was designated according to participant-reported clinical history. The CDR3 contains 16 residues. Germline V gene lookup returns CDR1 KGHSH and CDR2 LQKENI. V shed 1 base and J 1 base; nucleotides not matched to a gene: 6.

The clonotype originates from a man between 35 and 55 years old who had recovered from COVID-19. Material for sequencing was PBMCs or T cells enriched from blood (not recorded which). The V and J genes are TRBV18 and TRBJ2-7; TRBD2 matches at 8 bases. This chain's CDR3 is CASSPLSGGASYEQYF. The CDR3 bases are TGTGCCAGCTCACCACTAAGCGGGGGCGCGTCCTACGAGCAGTACTTC. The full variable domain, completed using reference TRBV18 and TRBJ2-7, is NAGVMQNPRHLVRRRGQEARLRCSPMKGHSHVYWYRQLPEEGLKFMVYLQKENIIDESGMPKERFSAEFPKEGPSILRIQQVVRGDSAAYFCASSPLSGGASYEQYFGPGTRLTVT.